This entry lists 23 T cell receptor beta chains sequenced from one sample in a study of regulatory T cells in long-lasting Graves disease. The time point is: persistent/refractory GD, antithyroid drugs over 5 years with positive TRAb. The TCR library was made from RNA extracted from PBMCs. HTBI primers from iRepertoire and Arm-PCR of CDR3 regions yielded the TCR beta libraries. MiXCR, applied by TCRdb to the multiplex PCR reads, yields one record per CDR3 protein. The sample contains hundreds of thousands of distinct CDR3 sequences, over 20% of which appear only once. The source was peripheral blood mononuclear cells (PBMCs), collected when the disease was refractory, from a patient treated with antithyroid drugs. These receptor sequences come from a female donor with Graves disease.

This rearrangement joins TRBV19 to TRBJ2-5; weak D call: TRBD1 (5 bases). The CDR3 extends over 14 amino acids. The V and J ends lost 4 bases and 0 bases respectively, with 9 bases between them. Germline V gene lookup returns CDR1 LNHDA and CDR2 SQIVND (reference sequence). CDR3 loop: CASSTLDNQETQYF. The DNA of the CDR3 is TGTGCCAGTAGTACTCTGGACAACCAAGAGACCCAGTACTTC.

CDR3 residues: CASSPDRGYNSPLHF. The CDR3 DNA is TGTGCCAGCAGCCCTGACAGGGGCTATAATTCACCCCTCCACTTT. This sequence joins TRBV7-8 and TRBJ1-6; 8 bases map to TRBD1. The CDR3 is 15 residues long. The ends lost 5 bases at V and 3 bases at J; junction bases unmatched: 3. Germline assignment: CDR1 SGHVS and CDR2 FQNEAQ.

This clonotype was observed a handful of times. The gene calls are TRBV15 and TRBJ1-3; D unclear. In germline, CDR1 is LNHNV, CDR2 YYDKDF (reference sequence). The CDR3 totals 15 residues. The germline V and J ends were trimmed by 0 bases and 3 bases, with 9 bases remaining between them. Here the CDR3 reads CATSRDRGIGNTIYF. In nucleotides, the CDR3 is TGTGCCACCAGCAGAGATCGGGGTATTGGAAACACCATATATTTT.

This clonotype was observed at least ten times. The V and J genes are TRBV7-9 and TRBJ2-1; TRBD1 is a possible D gene (7 bases). Between the trimmed V and J ends, which lost 5 bases and 12 bases, there was a span of 20 bases. CDR3 length: 14 amino acids. CDR1 and CDR2 (germline): SEHNR, FQNEAQ (reference sequence). CDR3 sequence: CASSRREQGVGQFF. CDR3 bases: TGTGCCAGCAGCCGGAGGGAGCAGGGGGTCGGGCAGTTCTTC.

This clonotype occurred a few times. The rearrangement joins TRBV7-9 to TRBJ2-5, with 11 positions matching TRBD1. Trimming took 5 bases from V and 4 from J; bases not matched to a gene: 6. This CDR3 comprises 15 residues. Germline CDR1 and CDR2: SEHNR and FQNEAQ (reference sequence). The CDR3 DNA follows: TGTGCCAGCAGCCTCTGGGGGACAGGGGGAGAGACCCAGTACTTC. Encoded protein: CASSLWGTGGETQYF.

This clonotype has ten or more counts. J is TRBJ1-6 and V is TRBV28; tentative D call: TRBD1 (5 bases). V lost 3 bases, J lost 0 bases, and 12 bases lay in between. CDR1 and CDR2 (germline): MDHEN, SYDVKM. The CDR3 sequence is 17 residues long. CDR3 sequence: CASSFGGESSYNSPLHF. In nucleotides, the CDR3 is TGTGCCAGCAGTTTTGGGGGGGAGAGCTCCTATAATTCACCCCTCCACTTT.

V and J are TRBV3-1 and TRBJ2-2; TRBD2 agrees at 9 bases. V shed 4 bases and J 0 bases; nucleotides not matched to a gene: 9. Germline CDR1 and CDR2: LGHDT and YNNKEL (reference sequence). The CDR3 totals 18 residues. CDR3 region: CASSPSLSSGANTGELFF. The CDR3 bases are TGTGCCAGCAGCCCCTCCTTATCTAGCGGGGCGAACACCGGGGAGCTGTTTTTT.

V usage is TRBV28 and J usage is TRBJ2-1; 13 bases align to TRBD2. Germline CDR1 is MDHEN and CDR2 is SYDVKM. V gave up 5 bases and J gave up 4 bases; unmatched junction bases: 8. CDR3 length equals 17 residues. CDR3 in DNA: TGTGCCAGCAGTCACACTAGCGGGAGGGAGCATTACAATGAGCAGTTCTTC. It codes for CASSHTSGREHYNEQFF. The full variable domain, its missing parts supplied by reference TRBV28 and TRBJ2-1, is DVKVTQSSRYLVKRTGEKVFLECVQDMDHENMFWYRQDPGLGLRLIYFSYDVKMKEKGDIPEGYSVSREKKERFSLILESASTNQTSMYLCASSHTSGREHYNEQFFGPGTRLTVL.

There are many counts of this clonotype. This sequence joins TRBV20-1 and TRBJ2-5, with TRBD1 as a possible D gene (6 bases). This CDR3 has 13 residues. In germline, CDR1 is DFQATT, CDR2 SNEGSKA (reference sequence). Trimming removed 6 bases at V and 5 bases at J, with 16 bases between. CDR3 bases: TGCAGTGCCATAGACAGGTTTGCGGAGACCCAGTACTTC. Residues: CSAIDRFAETQYF.

As concerns this clonotype: A much larger clone is a single base away; this may be a read error. The V call is TRBV28, the J call TRBJ2-5; TRBD2 matches 7 bases. Per the germline V gene, CDR1 is MDHEN and CDR2 is SYDVKM. This CDR3 has 13 residues. CDR3: CASTGTTGETRYF. CDR3 coding DNA: TGTGCCAGCACCGGGACTACCGGGGAGACCCGGTACTTC.

The V gene is TRBV6-4, the J gene TRBJ1-3; the D gene is possibly TRBD1 (5 bases). Per germline, CDR1 MRHNA and CDR2 SNTAGT. This CDR3 has 15 residues. V lost 5 bases, J lost 2 bases, and 13 bases lay in between. For the CDR3, the DNA is TGTGCCAGCAGTTACACGGGGGTACCTGGAAACACCATATATTTT. Protein sequence: CASSYTGVPGNTIYF.

A note on this clonotype: This may arise from a read error, as a much more abundant clone is one base away. V usage is TRBV11-2 and J usage is TRBJ2-7; 7 positions agree with TRBD2. Per germline, CDR1 SGHAT and CDR2 FQNNGV. The CDR3 spans 12 residues. The CDR3 loop reads CASSLVRGEHYF. CDR3 nucleotides: TGTGCCAGCAGCTTAGTTCGGGGGGAGCATTACTTC.

This clonotype showed up many times. The gene calls are TRBV7-8 and TRBJ1-5; TRBD1 might be the D (6 bases). This CDR3 spans 16 amino acids. The germline CDR1 and CDR2 sequences are SGHVS and FQNEAQ. V was cut by 5 bases and J by 5 bases, with 19 bases left in between. The CDR3 region is CASSTNLGGGYQPQHF. In DNA form, the CDR3 reads TGTGCCAGCAGCACGAATCTAGGGGGGGGTTATCAGCCCCAGCATTTT.

The genes are TRBV7-9 and TRBJ1-6; 7 nucleotides align to TRBD1. The CDR3 contains 16 residues. Germline-derived CDR1 and CDR2 are SEHNR and FQNEAQ (reference sequence). Trimming removed 1 base from V and 6 bases from J; junction bases left unmatched: 6. The CDR3 region is CASSLGGTAANSPLHF. CDR3 coding DNA: TGTGCCAGCAGCTTAGGGGGGACAGCGGCTAATTCACCCCTCCACTTT.

This clonotype appeared a few times. This rearrangement joins TRBV30 to TRBJ1-5; a weak D match, TRBD1 (6 bases). Between the trimmed V and J ends, which lost 0 bases and 4 bases, there was a span of 13 bases. There are 15 residues in the CDR3. The germline gives CDR1 GTSNPN, CDR2 SVGIG (reference sequence). CDR3 protein: CAWSVNRVANQPQHF. DNA of the CDR3: TGTGCCTGGAGTGTAAACAGGGTAGCGAATCAGCCCCAGCATTTT.

This clonotype has more than one count but fewer than ten. V and J are TRBV3-1 and TRBJ1-1, with 10 bases lining up with TRBD1. From germline, CDR1 is LGHDT and CDR2 YNNKEL (reference sequence). The CDR3 is made up of 17 amino acids. V dropped 2 bases and J dropped 0; count of bases not matched to a gene: 6. In nucleotides, the CDR3 is TGTGCCAGCAGCCAACGACAGGGGGCACGGGTGAACACTGAAGCTTTCTTT. It codes for CASSQRQGARVNTEAFF.

The sample holds a few counts of this clonotype. The rearrangement joins TRBV12-3 or TRBV12-4 to TRBJ2-2; a possible D gene is TRBD2 (5 bases). The CDR3 runs 13 residues. Trimming removed 3 bases at V and 7 bases at J, with 9 bases between. CDR3 region: CASSLRAHGELFF. The CDR3 bases are TGTGCCAGCAGTTTGCGGGCGCACGGGGAGCTGTTTTTT.

This clonotype was counted only a few times. The J gene is TRBJ2-7, the V gene TRBV28; possibly TRBD1 for D (5 bases). The CDR3 has 16 residues. Trimming removed 2 bases from V and 3 bases from J, with 17 bases in between. CDR1 and CDR2 from the germline V gene are MDHEN and SYDVKM. The CDR3 here is CASSLTVRDLVYEQYF. In DNA, the CDR3 is TGTGCCAGCAGTTTAACCGTCAGGGATTTGGTCTACGAGCAGTACTTC.

V is TRBV6-1 and J is TRBJ2-3, with D hard to call. Trimming pared 8 bases from V and 2 bases from J, leaving 17 bases between. The CDR3 is 15 residues long. Germline V gene sequence: CDR1 MNHNS, CDR2 SASEGT. The CDR3 region has the DNA TGTGCCAGCCGCCTGTCCGCCTCCCACACAGATACGCAGTATTTT. Translating it yields CASRLSASHTDTQYF.

The chain recombines TRBV12-3 or TRBV12-4 with TRBJ2-5; TRBD1 is a possible D gene (6 bases). The DNA end is a closer match to TRBJ2-1, so the J assignment may be wrong. The CDR3 is made up of 12 amino acids. The CDR3 is CASTGQHNEQFF. For the CDR3, the DNA is TGTGCCAGCACCGGACAGCACAATGAGCAGTTCTTC.

This clonotype was counted many times. The V call is TRBV20-1, the J call TRBJ2-2; 9 bases align to TRBD1. The trim removed 5 bases at V and 7 bases at J, leaving 5 bases unmatched. CDR3 length: 13 residues. CDR1 and CDR2 (germline): DFQATT, SNEGSKA (reference sequence). Written as DNA, the CDR3 is TGCAGTGCTCCCGACAGGGGGGGCGGGGAGCTGTTTTTT. Translation gives CSAPDRGGGELFF.

This sequence joins TRBV20-1 and TRBJ1-5, with D hard to call. In germline, CDR1 is DFQATT, CDR2 SNEGSKA (reference sequence). The CDR3 length is 13 residues. V dropped 4 bases and J dropped 5 bases, with 12 bases sitting between them. This CDR3 is CSATDSKDQPQHF. CDR3 coding DNA: TGCAGTGCTACCGATTCCAAGGATCAGCCCCAGCATTTT.

In its sample, this clonotype was seen many times. The V gene is TRBV28, the J gene TRBJ2-7; 8 nucleotides align to TRBD2. Germline V gene sequence: CDR1 MDHEN, CDR2 SYDVKM. The CDR3 is made up of 14 amino acids. V was clipped by 3 bases and J by 4 bases; unmatched bases: 5. The CDR3 DNA reads as TGTGCCAGCAGTTTGGCACTAGCGGTTTACGAGCAGTACTTC. This sequence encodes CASSLALAVYEQYF.